This paragraph covers one TCR beta chain sequence. The sample is drawn from a study of blood T cells in healthy people across ages. The trim removed 6 bases at V and 4 bases at J, leaving 8 bases unmatched. The CDR3 consists of 15 residues. The germline V gene encodes CDR1 SNHLY and CDR2 FYNNEI. The second PCR ran about 6 to 12 cycles with a sample-barcoded 5' primer and J-beta primers. TCRdb re-analysed the 5' RACE reads in MiXCR, keeping a single row per CDR3 protein. The sample lists over 1,300,000 distinct CDR3 sequences; 59% were seen once. The V gene is TRBV2, the J gene TRBJ2-4; 8 bases are shared with TRBD2. The sequence was collected from a man aged 18 to 30 in good health. The sample taken for sequencing was blood. For the CDR3, the DNA is TGTGCCAGCAGACTGGGGGAGCGGGGGAAAAACATTCAGTACTTC. This encodes CASRLGERGKNIQYF.